This record covers a single TCR beta chain. This table comes from immunoSEQ multiplex PCR, and its TCRdb copy is limited to in-frame clones, with some not included. The sample consists of roughly 130,000 clones, roughly 84% of them appearing once. V lost 5 bases, J lost 10 bases, and 9 bases lay in between. The V gene's germline CDR1 is SNHLY and CDR2 FYNNEI. The CDR3 totals 11 residues. This sample is part of a study of blood T cell repertoires in COVID-19. This TCR was sampled from a man aged 30-40 years with COVID-19, enrolled during active disease. The sample consisted of peripheral blood. The rearrangement uses TRBV2 and TRBJ2-1; tentative D call: TRBD2 (6 bases). CDR3 sequence (DNA): TGTGCCAGCAGTCGACTAGGAGAGCAGTTCTTC. Residues: CASSRLGEQFF.